The rows below give T cell receptor beta chains drawn from one sample of a study of blood T cells in healthy people across ages. TCRdb passed the 5' RACE reads through MiXCR, listing each CDR3 protein once. The profile covers 800,000 to 1,300,000 distinct CDR3 sequences, with about 25% appearing a single time and about 0.8% taken by the ten largest. These data were likewise used in another study, on T cells of mothers and their children.

Sample: blood. Every receptor here comes from a girl aged 2 to 9 in good health. Both conserved end residues are part of each CDR3. Fields, in order: D gene, clone size, CDR3 length, V gene, J gene, CDR3 DNA, CDR3 protein. The D gene is left open where the match is weak. Some rows have no size entry. The others give once, few or many, or a class for an expanded clone.

TRBD1	few	15	TRBV7-9	TRBJ2-7	TGTGCCAGCAGCTTAGTGTTGCAGGGGGCGCACGAGCAGTACTTC	CASSLVLQGAHEQYF
.	.	13	TRBV29-1	TRBJ2-2	TGCAGCGTTGTCGGTCAGAACACCGGGGAGCCGTTTTTT	CSVVGQNTGEPFF
TRBD2	many	16	TRBV5-1	TRBJ2-1	TGCGCCAGCAGCTTGGCGGGACTAGCGGGAGTCAATGAGCAGTTCTTC	CASSLAGLAGVNEQFF
.	few	16	TRBV19	TRBJ2-1	TGTGCCAGTGCGACCTCCCTCGGGCCTGGCTACAATGAGCAGTTCTTC	CASATSLGPGYNEQFF
.	few	17	TRBV27	TRBJ2-1	TGTGCCAGCAGTTTATTTTTACCAGGGGAAAGTTACAATGAGCAGTTCTTC	CASSLFLPGESYNEQFF
.	.	13	TRBV28	TRBJ1-5	TGTGCCGGAGGACCGAGGGGCAATCAGCCCCAGCATTTT	CAGGPRGNQPQHF
TRBD2	few	16	TRBV7-8	TRBJ2-7	TGTGCCAGCAGCGAAAATAGCGGGCTTAACTCCTACGAGCAGTACTTC	CASSENSGLNSYEQYF
.	.	13	TRBV7-9	TRBJ2-5	TGTGCCAGCAGGCCACAGGGTAGAGAGACCCAGTACTTC	CASRPQGRETQYF
TRBD2	.	19	TRBV6-1	TRBJ2-1	TGTGCCAGCAGACCCCAGATAGCGGGATCCCAGAGCTCCTACAATGAGCAGTTCTTC	CASRPQIAGSQSSYNEQFF
.	.	15	TRBV15	TRBJ2-2	TGTGCCACCAGCGGCGAGGGGCCGAACACCGGGGAGCTGTTTTTT	CATSGEGPNTGELFF
TRBD2	few	15	TRBV20-1	TRBJ2-1	TGCAGTGCTGGAATAGCGGGAGGGATTTACAATGAGCAGTTCTTC	CSAGIAGGIYNEQFF
TRBD1	few	16	TRBV3-1	TRBJ2-7	TGTGCCAGCAGCCACCGACCGGGACAGGGGCCCTACGAGCAGTACTTC	CASSHRPGQGPYEQYF
.	few	14	TRBV7-9	TRBJ2-6	TGTGCCAGTGATCTTGGGACTGGGGCCAACGTCCTGACTTTC	CASDLGTGANVLTF
.	.	15	TRBV12-3/TRBV12-4	TRBJ2-5	TGTGCCAGCAGTTATCGCAGGGGCCTCCAAGAGACCCAGTACTTC	CASSYRRGLQETQYF
.	.	17	TRBV6-1	TRBJ2-3	TGTGCCAGCAGTGAAATTAGGCTAGGGGTTACCACAGATACGCAGTATTTT	CASSEIRLGVTTDTQYF
TRBD1	.	17	TRBV6-2/TRBV6-3	TRBJ2-3	TGTGCCAGCAGTTTCGCCCGGGACAGTGCTAGCACAGATACGCAGTATTTT	CASSFARDSASTDTQYF
.	.	19	TRBV7-6	TRBJ1-2	TGTGCCAGCAGCTTAGCGATGAGAAGGGATGGCTGGATAAACTATGGCTACACCTTC	CASSLAMRRDGWINYGYTF